At least ten counts were recorded for the clone carrying this T cell receptor beta chain. Its cognate antigen is unknown. Unique molecular identifiers were incorporated when the TCRbeta library was constructed. TCRdb reprocessed the PCR reads with MiXCR, giving one entry per CDR3 protein. The sample includes approximately 30,000 distinct CDR3 sequences, 6% to 8.5% seen only once; the top ten take 27%. The CDR3 length is 13 residues. V lost 6 bases and J 0 bases, leaving 6 bases between the germline ends. CDR1 is SEHNR and CDR2 is FQNEAQ in the germline V gene (reference sequence). The sample originates from a study of T-cell reconstitution after alpha-beta-depleted transplantation in children. Study findings and constraints: Surviving recipient T cells and thymic progenitors accounted for the high day-60 TCRbeta diversity observed in some patients. Several hundred graft clones that had expanded were reportedly the source of alpha-beta T cells about two months after transplant. From newly produced T cells came most of the T-cell counts and diversity one year after transplant.

The material was peripheral blood, obtained 60 days after TCRalphabeta/CD19-depleted stem cell transplant. The rearrangement links TRBV7-9 to TRBJ2-1, with D uncertain. The clonotype originates from a child younger than two who had a stem cell transplant for acute myeloid leukemia, so the T cells may come from the graft donor. CDR3 sequence (DNA): TGTGCCAGCAGTCGGAGCTCCTACAATGAGCAGTTCTTC. Translating it yields CASSRSSYNEQFF.